The rows below give T cell receptor beta chains drawn from one sample of a study of molecular identifiers for immune sequencing clone quantification. MiXCR, run by TCRdb on the PCR reads, gives a single entry per CDR3 protein. The sample contains about 640,000 distinct CDR3 sequences, just under 20% of which appear only once. Sequenced input: naive CD8+ T cells from blood, with Jurkat cell RNA spiked in. The receptors come from a human donor in good health. Some libraries in this study had Jurkat cell RNA spiked in. Each CDR3 is given with its conserved first and last residue. Fields, in order: V gene, CDR3 protein.

V: TRBV7-3; CDR3: CASSLTGGEGTEAFF
V: TRBV7-9; CDR3: CASCQAGEPMATGPEQYF
V: TRBV9; CDR3: CASSVGRGRAADTQYF
V: TRBV5-8; CDR3: CASISPQHF
V: TRBV28; CDR3: CASSPTGRDYNEQFF
V: TRBV5-1; CDR3: CASSIDLYQETQYF
V: TRBV27; CDR3: CASRGVPDTQYF
V: TRBV14; CDR3: CASPPTSGGRAGANVLTF
V: TRBV7-3; CDR3: CASSRDLGDQPQHF
V: TRBV6-2/TRBV6-3; CDR3: CASSWGGSDFETQYF